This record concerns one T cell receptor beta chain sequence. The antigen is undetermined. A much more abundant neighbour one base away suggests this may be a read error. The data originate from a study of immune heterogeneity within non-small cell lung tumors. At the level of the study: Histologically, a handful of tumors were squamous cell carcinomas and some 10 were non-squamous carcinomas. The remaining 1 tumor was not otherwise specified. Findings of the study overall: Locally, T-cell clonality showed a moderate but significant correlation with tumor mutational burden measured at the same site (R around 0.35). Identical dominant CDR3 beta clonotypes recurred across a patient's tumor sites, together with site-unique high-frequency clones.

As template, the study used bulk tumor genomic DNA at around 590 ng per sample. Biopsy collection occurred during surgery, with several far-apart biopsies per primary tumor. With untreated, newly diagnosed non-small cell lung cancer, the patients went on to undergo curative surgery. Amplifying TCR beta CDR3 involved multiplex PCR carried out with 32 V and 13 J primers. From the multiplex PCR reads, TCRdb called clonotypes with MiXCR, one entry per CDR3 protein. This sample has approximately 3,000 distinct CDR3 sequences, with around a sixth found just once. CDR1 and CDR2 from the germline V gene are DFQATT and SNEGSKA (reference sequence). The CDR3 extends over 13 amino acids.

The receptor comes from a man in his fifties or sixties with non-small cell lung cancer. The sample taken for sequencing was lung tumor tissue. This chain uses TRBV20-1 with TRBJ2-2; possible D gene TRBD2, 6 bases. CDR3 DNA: TGCAGTGCTAGAGGGCTAGCGCGGCCGGAGCTGTGTTTT. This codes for CSARGLARPELCF.